This T cell receptor (beta chain) derives from a study of response to subunit inactivated influenza vaccine. In its sample, this clonotype was seen many times. The antigen is unknown. From the RT-PCR reads, TCRdb called clonotypes with MiXCR, one entry per CDR3 protein. The sample carries around 470,000 distinct CDR3 sequences, approximately 7.8% recorded once. The CDR3 contains 13 residues. The J segment lost 3 bases and the V segment lost 6 bases, leaving 4 bases of the junction unmatched. Study results and limitations: Few additional T cells are recruited per seasonal influenza vaccination, authors suggested.

The source was PBMCs from blood, collected less than 30 months after vaccination. This TCR was recovered from a man between 50 and 70 years old who received an inactivated influenza vaccine. The chain recombines TRBV12-3 or TRBV12-4 with TRBJ2-5; 7 bases map to TRBD1. As DNA, the CDR3 is TGTGCCAGCAGACCGACAGGGAAAGAGACCCAGTACTTC. Translating gives CASRPTGKETQYF.